The next 15 T cell receptor beta chains were all read from a single sample in a study of early stage breast cancer tumors (dated by TCRdb to about 2017). The library came from the immunoSEQ multiplex PCR assay. Sourced from immuneACCESS, this table was stored by TCRdb with only in-frame sequences that have V and J called. A share of the clones is absent; for the studies checked, an unresolved V gene accounts for under half, and the remainder has no known explanation. This sample has just under 30,000 clones in its table, and just under 85% of those were observed once. 9% to 9.5% of the sample is taken by the ten largest. The specimen was blood. These receptors came from a person aged 45 to 59 with breast cancer.

The chain has TRBV5-1 and TRBJ2-3, with D hard to call. Between the trimmed V and J ends, which lost 0 bases and 1 base, there was a span of 6 bases. Germline loops: CDR1 SGHRS, CDR2 YFSETQ. CDR3 length equals 14 residues. The CDR3 spells CASSLDRGTDTQYF. The CDR3 DNA reads as TGCGCCAGCAGCTTGGACAGAGGCACAGATACGCAGTATTTT.

The chain uses TRBV19 and TRBJ2-2, with a tentative D call TRBD2 (6 bases). CDR1 and CDR2 from the germline V gene are LNHDA and SQIVND (reference sequence). The CDR3 length is 13 residues. V lost 7 bases and J 3 bases, leaving 9 bases between the germline ends. As DNA, the CDR3 is TGTGCCAGTACTGAGCGGGACACCGGGGAGCTGTTTTTT. Amino acid sequence: CASTERDTGELFF.

This clone appeared a single time. The chain recombines TRBV7-9 with TRBJ2-7, with D possibly matching TRBD1 (6 bases). Germline assignment: CDR1 SEHNR and CDR2 FQNEAQ (reference sequence). The V end lost 4 bases, the J end lost 3 bases, and 10 bases lay between the germline ends. The CDR3 loop spans 13 amino acids. CDR3 sequence: CASSSGVYYEQYF. CDR3 nucleotide sequence: TGTGCCAGCAGCTCAGGGGTTTACTACGAGCAGTACTTC.

The gene calls are TRBV10-2 and TRBJ2-7; 8 positions agree with TRBD1. The CDR3 is 14 residues long. The germline V gene encodes CDR1 WSHSY and CDR2 SAAADI. J gave up 0 bases and V 6 bases, and 4 bases lay outside the gene matches. The CDR3 nucleotides are TGCGCCAGCAGGGGACAGGAGAGCTCCTACGAGCAGTACTTC. It is translated as CASRGQESSYEQYF.

The chain links TRBV2 to TRBJ1-5; possible D gene TRBD1, 6 bases. CDR1 SNHLY and CDR2 FYNNEI come from the germline V gene. V lost 7 bases and J lost 6, with 13 bases in between. The CDR3 is 13 residues long. The CDR3 spells CASKGGTSQPQHF. The CDR3, as DNA: TGTGCCAGCAAAGGGGGTACAAGTCAGCCCCAGCATTTT.

The genes are TRBV2 and TRBJ1-6, with D possibly being TRBD1 (5 bases). Trimming removed 7 bases at V and 3 bases at J, with 13 bases between. Germline V gene lookup returns CDR1 SNHLY and CDR2 FYNNEI. CDR3 length: 15 amino acids. CDR3 loop: CASIQAGLYNSPLHF. In DNA form, the CDR3 reads TGTGCCAGCATCCAGGCGGGACTCTATAATTCACCCCTCCACTTT.

The chain couples TRBV15 to TRBJ2-2; D is possibly TRBD1 or TRBD2 (5 bases each). Germline CDR1 is LNHNV and CDR2 is YYDKDF (reference sequence). The CDR3 sequence is 13 residues long. V lost 0 bases, J lost 9 bases, and 8 bases lay in between. The CDR3 spells CATSRDWDRELFF. Here the CDR3 DNA reads TGTGCCACCAGCAGAGATTGGGACCGGGAGCTGTTTTTT.

The chain employs TRBV5-4 and TRBJ2-5; perhaps TRBD2 as D (6 bases). The V gene's germline CDR1 is SGHNT and CDR2 YYREEE (reference sequence). Trimming pared 0 bases from V and 2 bases from J, leaving 11 bases between. The CDR3 loop spans 15 amino acids. The CDR3, as DNA: TGTGCCAGCAGCTTGGTTACGGCGGGGCAAGAGACCCAGTACTTC. It encodes CASSLVTAGQETQYF. The variable domain in full, with the rest retrieved from reference TRBV5-4 and TRBJ2-5, is ETGVTQSPTHLIKTRGQQVTLRCSSQSGHNTVSWYQQALGQGPQFIFQYYREEENGRGNFPPRFSGLQFPNYSSELNVNALELDDSALYLCASSLVTAGQETQYFGPGTRLLVL.

The genes are TRBV4-1 and TRBJ1-2, with D maybe TRBD1 (6 bases). Germline V gene sequence: CDR1 MGHRA, CDR2 YSYEKL. Trimming left V 3 bases short and J 8 bases short, with 19 bases between. CDR3 length equals 15 residues. The DNA for the CDR3 is TGCGCCAGCAGCCATCCTACAGAGGGGGTATACGGCTACACCTTC. Translating gives CASSHPTEGVYGYTF.

The CDR3: CASSLALAVQETQYF. In nucleotides, the CDR3 is TGTGCCAGCAGCTTAGCTCTAGCGGTACAAGAGACCCAGTACTTC. V gene TRBV7-6 combines with J gene TRBJ2-5; TRBD2 aligns across 7 bases. The CDR3 has 15 amino acids. Germline V lookup: CDR1 SGHVS, CDR2 FNYEAQ. The V segment lost 0 bases and the J segment 2 bases; nucleotides outside the gene matches: 3.

The chain uses TRBV2 and TRBJ1-4, with D unclear. CDR1 and CDR2 from the germline V gene are SNHLY and FYNNEI. Trimming left V 4 bases short and J 0 bases short, with 6 bases between. The length of the CDR3 is 14 residues. The CDR3 here is CASSGGATNEKLFF. In DNA, the CDR3 is TGTGCCAGCAGTGGGGGAGCAACTAATGAAAAACTGTTTTTT.

The J gene is TRBJ2-1, the V gene TRBV18; D is perhaps TRBD1 (6 bases). CDR1 is KGHSH, CDR2 LQKENI, per germline. The CDR3 consists of 14 residues. V was pared by 0 bases and J by 8 bases, with 11 bases between. The CDR3 region is CASSPPQGYHEQFF. CDR3 DNA sequence: TGTGCCAGCTCACCACCTCAGGGGTATCATGAGCAGTTCTTC.

The chain carries TRBV5-4 and TRBJ2-5, with no clear D. Between the trimmed V and J ends, which lost 0 bases and 3 bases, there was a span of 21 bases. The CDR3 runs 18 residues. Looked up from germline, CDR1 is SGHNT and CDR2 is YYREEE (reference sequence). As DNA, the CDR3 is TGTGCCAGCAGCTTGGTCGTATTCGGGCCGAACTTCAAAGAGACCCAGTACTTC. Its protein is CASSLVVFGPNFKETQYF.

As DNA, the CDR3 is TGTGCCAGCTCACCGCTTCGTGAGGATACGCAGTATTTT. Its translation: CASSPLREDTQYF. This chain links TRBV18 with TRBJ2-3; D is uncertain. Germline CDR1 reads KGHSH; CDR2 reads LQKENI. V was clipped by 3 bases and J by 6 bases, with 10 bases between them. This CDR3 is built from 13 residues.

V and J are TRBV7-9 and TRBJ2-3, with D maybe TRBD2 (6 bases). With 5 bases removed from V and 7 bases from J, the gap between germline ends came to 16 bases. Germline CDR1 and CDR2: SEHNR and FQNEAQ (reference sequence). This CDR3 has 14 residues. Here the CDR3 reads CASSPGLLFNTQYF. In DNA form, the CDR3 reads TGTGCCAGCAGCCCGGGACTTCTGTTCAATACGCAGTATTTT.